The rows below give T cell receptor beta chains drawn from one sample of a study of beta chain features in type 1 diabetes. TCRdb's copy holds only in-frame clones and misses some; the assay was immunoSEQ multiplex PCR. This table has 150,000 to 200,000 clones, approximately 9.9% appearing once. What was sequenced was central memory CD4+ T cells from blood. The receptor source for this set is a young woman in good health. Each CDR3 is given with its conserved first and last residue. A D gene is named only where the DNA matches it firmly. For some rows the clone size is stated as once, few or many, or as a class when expanded; others skip it.

cdr3_nt,cdr3_aa,d_call,j_call,v_call,clone_size
TGTGCCAGCAGACGGGGACAGGGAAGAGGCAAGGGACAGGGGGACGAGCAGTACTTC,CASRRGQGRGKGQGDEQYF,TRBD1,TRBJ2-7,TRBV7-9,NA
TGTGCCAGCAGCTTGGCCAGGGCTACCTACGAGCAGTACTTC,CASSLARATYEQYF,NA,TRBJ2-7,TRBV7-2,few
TGCGCCAGCAGCCAAGATCCCAGCGGGAGTGAGAGGTCCCAGTACTTC,CASSQDPSGSERSQYF,TRBD2,TRBJ2-5,TRBV4-1,NA
TGTGCCAGCAGCTTTGACTCCTTGAGGAGGACTAATGAAAAACTGTTTTTT,CASSFDSLRRTNEKLFF,NA,TRBJ1-4,TRBV7-9,NA
TGTGCCAGCAGCTGGGGAGGACAGGGGAGCTCCTATAATTCACCCCTCCACTTT,CASSWGGQGSSYNSPLHF,TRBD1,TRBJ1-6,TRBV13,few
TGTGCCAGCTCACCAAGTCAAGGCAGGGGTGGTGAAGCTTTCTTT,CASSPSQGRGGEAFF,NA,TRBJ1-1,TRBV18,NA
TGTGCCAGCAGCTTAGCGACACAAATCTACGAGCAGTACTTC,CASSLATQIYEQYF,NA,TRBJ2-7,TRBV7-2,NA
TGTGCCTGGAGTTTACAGGGTGGCAATCAGCCCCAGCATTTT,CAWSLQGGNQPQHF,NA,TRBJ1-5,TRBV30,NA
TGTGCCAGCAGGGGGACAGGGTACGGCTACACCTTC,CASRGTGYGYTF,TRBD1,TRBJ1-2,TRBV6-6,NA
TGTGCCAGCAGATCCGGGACAAGGTCTAGGGAGCAGTACTTC,CASRSGTRSREQYF,NA,TRBJ2-7,TRBV5-8,few
TGTGCCAGCAGCTTACAGTACGAGCAGTACTTC,CASSLQYEQYF,NA,TRBJ2-7,TRBV7-2,NA
TGTGCCAGTAGTCGGACAGGAACGAACACCGGGGAGCTGTTTTTT,CASSRTGTNTGELFF,TRBD1,TRBJ2-2,TRBV19,few
TGTGCCAGCAGCGAGGACTTCTCCTCTGGAAACACCATATATTTT,CASSEDFSSGNTIYF,NA,TRBJ1-3,TRBV6-1,NA
TGTGCCAGCAGTGAAGAAGCGACAGGGGACTACGAGCAGTACTTC,CASSEEATGDYEQYF,TRBD1,TRBJ2-7,TRBV2,few
TGCGCCAGCAGCCTTGGACTAGGGCCAAACCAAGAGACCCAGTACTTC,CASSLGLGPNQETQYF,TRBD2,TRBJ2-5,TRBV4-1,NA
TGTGCCAGCAGTACACAGGGGGCTGCTGAAGCTTTCTTT,CASSTQGAAEAFF,TRBD1,TRBJ1-1,TRBV6-6,few
TGTGCCAGCAGCTTTAGCGGGGGGGCCACAGATACGCAGTATTTT,CASSFSGGATDTQYF,TRBD2,TRBJ2-3,TRBV4-2,few
TGTGCCAGCAGCCCGTTGGAAGCTCGCGGGGGGGGCACTGAAGCTTTCTTT,CASSPLEARGGGTEAFF,NA,TRBJ1-1,TRBV27,many
TGTGCCAGCTCACCAGGGACTAGCGGGGGCAATGAGCAGTTCTTC,CASSPGTSGGNEQFF,TRBD2,TRBJ2-1,TRBV18,few
TGTGCCAGCAGTTTTCCCCCCGGGACAGGGGATAGACTAGCCAAAAACATTCAGTACTTC,CASSFPPGTGDRLAKNIQYF,TRBD1,TRBJ2-4,TRBV28,few
TGTGCCAGCAGCAAACCAGGGATCAATACGCAGTATTTT,CASSKPGINTQYF,NA,TRBJ2-3,TRBV11-2,NA
TGTGCCAGCAGCTTAGGGCGACAGGGCCCCACAGATACGCAGTATTTT,CASSLGRQGPTDTQYF,TRBD1,TRBJ2-3,TRBV7-9,NA